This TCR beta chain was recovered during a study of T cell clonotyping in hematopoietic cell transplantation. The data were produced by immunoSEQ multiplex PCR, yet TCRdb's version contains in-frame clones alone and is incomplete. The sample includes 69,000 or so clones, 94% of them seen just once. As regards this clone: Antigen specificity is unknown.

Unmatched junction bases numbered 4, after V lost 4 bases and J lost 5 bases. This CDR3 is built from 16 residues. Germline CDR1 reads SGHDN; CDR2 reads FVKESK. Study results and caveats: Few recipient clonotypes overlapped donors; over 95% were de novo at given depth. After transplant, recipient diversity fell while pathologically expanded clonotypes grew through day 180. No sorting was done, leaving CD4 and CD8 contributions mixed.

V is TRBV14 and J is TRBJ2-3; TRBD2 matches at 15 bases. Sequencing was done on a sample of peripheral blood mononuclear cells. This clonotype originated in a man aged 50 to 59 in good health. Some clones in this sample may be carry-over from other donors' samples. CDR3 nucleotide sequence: TGTGCCAGCAGCCCGAGGACTAGCGGGAGGGAAGATACGCAGTATTTT. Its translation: CASSPRTSGREDTQYF.